Listed here are 22 T cell receptor beta chains from one sample, sequenced in a study of Ad26.COV2.S vaccination and SARS-CoV-2 variants. The protocol was immunoSEQ multiplex PCR, while the TCRdb copy is restricted to in-frame clones and leaves out a portion. The sample consists of about 280,000 clones, around 87% of them appearing once. Treatment here: roughly 20 received Ad26.COV2.S at low or high dose, single or two shots; five or six received placebo; per-sample allocation not given. Day 63 after the first vaccine or placebo injection was the time point for sampling. The sample was peripheral blood, taken in a trial of Ad26.COV2.S vaccine versus placebo. These TCRs come from a person aged 18 to 59 who received the Ad26.COV2.S COVID-19 vaccine or a placebo.

The chain combines TRBV29-1 with TRBJ1-2; no clear D. V lost 4 bases and J lost 3, with 15 bases in between. The CDR3 contains 14 residues. Germline CDR1 and CDR2: SQVTM and ANQGSEA. The CDR3 DNA sequence: TGCAGCGTTGTAGATGTTGACGAGTACTATGGCTACACCTTC. Translating gives CSVVDVDEYYGYTF.

This chain connects TRBV5-6 to TRBJ1-5; D uncertain. V was shortened by 3 bases and J by 6 bases, with 16 bases between the two germline ends. The germline V gene has CDR1 SGHDT and CDR2 YYEEEE. The CDR3 totals 15 residues. The CDR3: CASSSLTRLGQPQHF. The CDR3 coding sequence is TGTGCCAGCAGCTCTCTAACCCGTCTGGGTCAGCCCCAGCATTTT. Full variable domain (outside the CDR3, taken from reference TRBV5-6 and TRBJ1-5): DAGVTQSPTHLIKTRGQQVTLRCSPKSGHDTVSWYQQALGQGPQFIFQYYEEEERQRGNFPDRFSGHQFPNYSSELNVNALLLGDSALYLCASSSLTRLGQPQHFGDGTRLSIL.

The chain employs TRBV19 and TRBJ1-5; D is perhaps TRBD1 (6 bases). The CDR3 is 14 amino acids. Germline CDR1 is LNHDA and CDR2 is SQIVND (reference sequence). Between the trimmed V and J ends, which lost 4 bases and 4 bases, there was a span of 11 bases. The chain's CDR3 is CASSTMRGNQPQHF. CDR3 nucleotides: TGTGCCAGTAGTACGATGAGGGGGAATCAGCCCCAGCATTTT.

The chain links TRBV2 to TRBJ2-2; D may be TRBD2 (5 bases). The V and J ends lost 4 bases and 6 bases respectively, with 12 bases between them. There are 14 residues in the CDR3. Germline values: CDR1 SNHLY, CDR2 FYNNEI. The CDR3 loop reads CASSGTEGPGELFF. Written as DNA, the CDR3 is TGTGCCAGCAGTGGGACCGAGGGTCCCGGGGAGCTGTTTTTT.

The chain couples TRBV10-2 to TRBJ1-6; D gene ambiguous. The CDR3 has 15 residues. Germline loops: CDR1 WSHSY, CDR2 SAAADI. V lost 3 bases, J lost 2 bases, and 8 bases lay in between. This chain's CDR3 is CASSEHQPYNSPLHF. The DNA of the CDR3 is TGCGCCAGCAGTGAACATCAACCCTATAATTCACCCCTCCACTTT.

The chain joins TRBV12-3 or TRBV12-4 to TRBJ2-7; a possible D gene is TRBD2 (5 bases). V lost 7 bases and J 0 bases, leaving 7 bases between the germline ends. This CDR3 is 12 amino acids long. The CDR3 DNA follows: TGTGCCAGCACCAGCGGCTCCTACGAGCAGTACTTC. As protein: CASTSGSYEQYF.

V is TRBV20-1 and J is TRBJ1-4; D unresolved. Per germline, CDR1 DFQATT and CDR2 SNEGSKA (reference sequence). Trimming took 5 bases from V and 5 from J, leaving 3 bases between them. This CDR3 contains 10 residues. The CDR3 DNA reads TGCAGTGCTGGAAATGAAAAACTGTTTTTT. Amino acid sequence: CSAGNEKLFF.

The rearrangement links TRBV20-1 to TRBJ1-1, with D unclear. In germline, CDR1 is DFQATT, CDR2 SNEGSKA (reference sequence). V lost 8 bases and J lost 7, with 14 bases in between. The CDR3 is made up of 11 amino acids. DNA for the CDR3: TGCAGTACCCTGCAGCCCCGTGAAGCTTTCTTT. Translating it yields CSTLQPREAFF.

The chain joins TRBV27 to TRBJ2-1; a possible D gene is TRBD2 (6 bases). The CDR3 is 15 amino acids. Trimming left V 5 bases short and J 4 bases short, with 15 bases between. Germline V gene lookup returns CDR1 MNHEY and CDR2 SMNVEV (reference sequence). The CDR3 reads CASSPTGTHYNEQFF. CDR3 DNA: TGTGCCAGCAGTCCCACGGGGACTCATTACAATGAGCAGTTCTTC.

V usage is TRBV11-2 and J usage is TRBJ2-1, with a weak D call TRBD2 (5 bases). This CDR3 contains 12 residues. Germline lookup yields CDR1 SGHAT and CDR2 FQNNGV. V lost 5 bases, J lost 8 bases, and 10 bases lay in between. The DNA for the CDR3 is TGTGCCAGCAGCCCCCGGCGGGATGAGCAGTTCTTC. Translating it yields CASSPRRDEQFF. Full variable domain (rest looked up from reference TRBV11-2 and TRBJ2-1): EAGVAQSPRYKIIEKRQSVAFWCNPISGHATLYWYQQILGQGPKLLIQFQNNGVVDDSQLPKDRFSAERLKGVDSTLKIQPAKLEDSAVYLCASSPRRDEQFFGPGTRLTVL.

This chain uses TRBV11-2 with TRBJ2-1, with 9 bases lining up with TRBD2. There are 15 residues in the CDR3. The trim removed 3 bases at V and 4 bases at J, leaving 4 bases unmatched. In germline, CDR1 is SGHAT, CDR2 FQNNGV. The CDR3: CASSLVLAGYNEQFF. The CDR3 nucleotides read TGTGCCAGCAGCTTGGTGCTAGCGGGATACAATGAGCAGTTCTTC. The full variable domain, with the rest looked up from reference TRBV11-2 and TRBJ2-1, is EAGVAQSPRYKIIEKRQSVAFWCNPISGHATLYWYQQILGQGPKLLIQFQNNGVVDDSQLPKDRFSAERLKGVDSTLKIQPAKLEDSAVYLCASSLVLAGYNEQFFGPGTRLTVL.

The chain carries TRBV23-1 and TRBJ2-5; unclear D gene. TRBV23-1 is marked as an open reading frame, function uncertain. V was cut by 6 bases and J by 3 bases, with 5 bases left in between. The CDR3 is 11 residues long. The CDR3 sequence is CASRHKETQYF. As DNA, the CDR3 is TGCGCCAGCAGACATAAAGAGACCCAGTACTTC.

The DNA for the CDR3 is TGTGCCAGCAGCTTCGACAGGGGGCCCGATACGCAGTATTTT. It specifies CASSFDRGPDTQYF. The V call is TRBV5-4, the J call TRBJ2-3; the match to TRBD1 covers 10 bases. Germline V gene lookup returns CDR1 SGHNT and CDR2 YYREEE (reference sequence). This CDR3 comprises 14 residues. V lost 2 bases and J lost 6; bases outside the gene matches: 3.

The chain links TRBV5-6 to TRBJ1-2; 8 nucleotides line up with TRBD1. Germline CDR1 and CDR2: SGHDT and YYEEEE. This CDR3 spans 14 amino acids. J was trimmed by 3 bases and V by 1 base; bases with no gene match: 2. The CDR3 sequence is CASSLTGGHYGYTF. Here the CDR3 DNA reads TGTGCCAGCAGCTTGACAGGGGGGCACTATGGCTACACCTTC.

CDR3 residues: CASSPLRDTEAFF. CDR3 DNA sequence: TGTGCCAGCTCACCACTCAGAGACACTGAAGCTTTCTTT. The chain has TRBV18 and TRBJ1-1; D ambiguous. Germline-derived CDR1 and CDR2 are KGHSH and LQKENI. Trimming stripped 1 base from V and 3 bases from J, with 6 bases between. CDR3 length: 13 residues.

CDR3 DNA: TGTGCCTGGAGTGTAGGTCCCCCAGGAGCTTTCTTT. Translating gives CAWSVGPPGAFF. J is TRBJ1-1 and V is TRBV30; D is unresolved. Germline assignment: CDR1 GTSNPN and CDR2 SVGIG (reference sequence). With 0 bases removed from V and 10 bases from J, the gap between germline ends came to 12 bases. The CDR3 is made up of 12 amino acids.

The chain employs TRBV10-1 and TRBJ2-7; TRBD2 matches 12 bases. Germline CDR1 reads WNHNN; CDR2 reads SYGVQD (reference sequence). Unmatched junction bases numbered 7, after V lost 4 bases and J lost 6 bases. This CDR3 is built from 15 residues. The CDR3 spells CASSAPGTSGREQYF. CDR3 bases: TGCGCCAGCAGTGCCCCCGGGACTAGCGGGCGCGAGCAGTACTTC.

The V gene is TRBV6-2 or TRBV6-3, the J gene TRBJ2-2, with D possibly TRBD2 on 5 matching bases. V dropped 5 bases and J dropped 5 bases, with 6 bases sitting between them. CDR1 is MNHEY and CDR2 is SVGEGT in the germline V gene. The CDR3 is 12 residues long. The CDR3 DNA is TGTGCCAGCAGTCTAGCAACCGGGGAGCTGTTTTTT. Translating it yields CASSLATGELFF.

The genes are TRBV4-2 and TRBJ2-2; D gene unclear. The CDR3 has 16 amino acids. Trimming removed 2 bases from V and 0 bases from J, with 10 bases in between. Germline CDR1 LGHNA, CDR2 YNFKEQ. CDR3 sequence (DNA): TGTGCCAGCAGCCAATGGGCGGAAGCGAACACCGGGGAGCTGTTTTTT. The encoded protein is CASSQWAEANTGELFF.

V is TRBV18 and J is TRBJ2-7; tentatively, D is TRBD2 (5 bases). V dropped 6 bases and J dropped 0 bases, with 12 bases sitting between them. The CDR3 contains 14 residues. The germline CDR1 and CDR2 sequences are KGHSH and LQKENI. CDR3 bases: TGTGCCAGCTCCCCCAAAGAGGGCTCCTACGAGCAGTACTTC. Protein product: CASSPKEGSYEQYF.

Comments on this clone: In the same sample, other DNA sequences code for this CDR3. The chain carries TRBV9 and TRBJ2-5; 14 nucleotides agree with TRBD2. CDR1 is SGDLS, CDR2 YYNGEE, per germline. J was trimmed by 1 base and V by 0 bases; bases with no gene match: 2. There are 17 residues in the CDR3. CDR3: CASSVGLAGGGQETQYF. CDR3 coding DNA: TGTGCCAGCAGCGTAGGACTAGCGGGAGGGGGCCAAGAGACCCAGTACTTC. Looking up the rest from reference TRBV9 and TRBJ2-5 gives the full variable domain: DSGVTQTPKHLITATGQRVTLRCSPRSGDLSVYWYQQSLDQGLQFLIQYYNGEERAKGNILERFSAQQFPDLHSELNLSSLELGDSALYFCASSVGLAGGGQETQYFGPGTRLLVL.

This chain connects TRBV4-3 to TRBJ1-2; D remains ambiguous. V was clipped by 0 bases and J by 0 bases, with 8 bases between them. Germline V gene lookup returns CDR1 LGHNA and CDR2 YSLEER. CDR3 length equals 15 residues. CDR3 region: CASSQEPVSNYGYTF. Written as DNA, the CDR3 is TGCGCCAGCAGCCAAGAACCGGTCTCTAACTATGGCTACACCTTC.